Each of the 28 T cell receptor beta chains below was sequenced from the same sample in a study of blood T cells in healthy people across ages. Primed by a sample-barcoded 5' primer and a J-beta primer mix, a second PCR proceeded for about 7 to 11 cycles. TCRdb reprocessed the 5' RACE reads with MiXCR, giving one entry per CDR3 protein. The sample records over a million distinct CDR3 sequences, almost 25% being singletons. These sequences were also reported in another study, on T cells of mothers and their children.

The specimen sequenced was blood. All receptors come from a girl aged 2-10 years in good health.

This clonotype was observed at least ten times. The gene calls are TRBV15 and TRBJ2-1, with D uncertain. Germline lookup yields CDR1 LNHNV and CDR2 YYDKDF (reference sequence). Trimming cost V 4 bases and J 6 bases, with 13 bases left between them. The CDR3 has 14 residues. CDR3 region: CATSKWLSPNEQFF. CDR3 DNA sequence: TGTGCCACCAGCAAGTGGTTGTCCCCCAATGAGCAGTTCTTC.

The V and J genes are TRBV5-5 and TRBJ2-2; a possible D gene is TRBD1 (5 bases). Trimming took off 0 bases at V and 6 bases at J, with 18 bases between the two ends. The CDR3 spans 17 residues. Germline V gene lookup returns CDR1 SGHKS and CDR2 YYEKEE (reference sequence). Here the CDR3 DNA reads TGTGCCAGCAGCTTGGTAGTCCAGGGTTATGACCCCGGGGAGCTGTTTTTT. Protein sequence: CASSLVVQGYDPGELFF. Based on the CDR3 plus reference TRBV5-5 and TRBJ2-2, the full variable domain is DAGVTQSPTHLIKTRGQQVTLRCSPISGHKSVSWYQQVLGQGPQFIFQYYEKEERGRGNFPDRFSARQFPNYSSELNVNALLLGDSALYLCASSLVVQGYDPGELFFGEGSRLTVL.

V is TRBV7-2 and J is TRBJ2-1, with TRBD2 matching over 16 bases. The CDR3 spans 18 residues. Per germline, CDR1 SGHTA and CDR2 FQGNSA. V shed 3 bases and J 3 bases; nucleotides not matched to a gene: 5. The CDR3 here is CASSFGTSGGAGYNEQFF. Here the CDR3 DNA reads TGTGCCAGCAGCTTCGGGACTAGCGGGGGGGCGGGCTACAATGAGCAGTTCTTC.

Concerning this clonotype itself: A junction end diverges from the germline sequence, so it may reflect a read error. V is TRBV7-2 and J is TRBJ2-7, with D perhaps matching TRBD2 (5 bases). TRBJ2-1 explains the end of the DNA better; the J call may be wrong. The CDR3 runs 12 residues. Per germline, CDR1 SGHTA and CDR2 FQGNSA. The CDR3 region has the DNA TGTGCCAGCAGCTTCGACTACAGTGAGCAGTTCTTC. Its protein product is CASSFDYSEQFF.

As concerns this clonotype: A much larger clone is a single base away; this may be a read error. The J gene is TRBJ2-7, the V gene TRBV27; the D gene is possibly TRBD1 (5 bases). Germline V lookup: CDR1 MNHEY, CDR2 SMNVEV (reference sequence). The CDR3 loop spans 14 amino acids. V lost 6 bases to trimming and J lost 4 bases, with 16 bases between them. The DNA for the CDR3 is TGTGCCAGCAGCCCCGACCGCCCAGGGTACGAGCAGTACTTC. Protein: CASSPDRPGYEQYF.

This sequence joins TRBV7-2 and TRBJ1-4; 8 nucleotides align to TRBD1. Germline assignment: CDR1 SGHTA and CDR2 FQGNSA. Germline trimming cut 2 bases from V and 3 bases from J; bases unmatched to any gene: 5. The CDR3 covers 16 residues. The CDR3 is CASSLKPQGANEKLFF. The CDR3 nucleotides read TGTGCCAGCAGCTTAAAACCACAGGGGGCTAATGAAAAACTGTTTTTT.

Notes on this clonotype: Relative to the germline gene, one junction end is altered; a read error may explain this. The CDR3 loop reads CSARDLKAGVGDTRYF. The CDR3 DNA is TGCAGTGCTAGAGATCTGAAAGCGGGAGTGGGAGATACGCGGTATTTT. This sequence joins TRBV20-1 and TRBJ2-3; 8 nucleotides align to TRBD2. This CDR3 is built from 16 residues. Per the germline V gene, CDR1 is DFQATT and CDR2 is SNEGSKA (reference sequence).

This clonotype appeared a few times. The chain uses TRBV20-1 and TRBJ2-7, with D perhaps TRBD1 (6 bases). The CDR3 length is 14 residues. V was pared by 0 bases and J by 4 bases, with 13 bases between. Per germline, CDR1 DFQATT and CDR2 SNEGSKA (reference sequence). In nucleotides, the CDR3 is TGCAGTGCTAGAGATGGCCACAGGGTTTACGAGCAGTACTTC. It specifies CSARDGHRVYEQYF.

The rearrangement links TRBV7-9 to TRBJ2-1; D gene unclear. Looked up from germline, CDR1 is SEHNR and CDR2 is FQNEAQ (reference sequence). The CDR3 runs to 13 residues. Trimming shortened V by 7 bases and J by 5 bases, and 12 bases separated the two germline ends. The CDR3 DNA reads TGTGCCAGCAACCCGCTGCCTAACAATGAGCAGTTCTTC. It codes for CASNPLPNNEQFF. Filled out from reference TRBV7-9 and TRBJ2-1, the complete variable domain reads DTGVSQNPRHKITKRGQNVTFRCDPISEHNRLYWYRQTLGQGPEFLTYFQNEAQLEKSRLLSDRFSAERPKGSFSTLEIQRTEQGDSAMYLCASNPLPNNEQFFGPGTRLTVL.

This clonotype was detected only a few times. The CDR3 bases are TGCGCCAGCAGCTTGGCCCTTGGCGGGAGACTAAATGAGCAGTTCTTC. Encoded protein: CASSLALGGRLNEQFF. The gene calls are TRBV5-1 and TRBJ2-1; 7 positions agree with TRBD2. Trimming cost V 0 bases and J 7 bases; bases outside gene matches: 10. The CDR3 sequence is 16 residues long. Germline V gives CDR1 SGHRS, CDR2 YFSETQ.

This chain joins TRBV12-3 or TRBV12-4 and TRBJ1-5, with TRBD1 as a possible D gene (5 bases). The CDR3 covers 13 residues. Trimming stripped 6 bases from V and 5 bases from J, with 11 bases between. The CDR3 region is CASSALGDQPQHF. The CDR3 DNA reads TGTGCCAGCAGCGCTTTGGGGGATCAGCCCCAGCATTTT.

This clonotype was found many times. Here the CDR3 reads CASSSGTVNEQFF. The CDR3 DNA is TGTGCCAGCAGCTCCGGGACAGTCAATGAGCAGTTCTTC. The gene calls are TRBV11-2 and TRBJ2-1; 7 nucleotides align to TRBD1. Germline trimming cut 4 bases from V and 6 bases from J; bases unmatched to any gene: 3. Germline loops: CDR1 SGHAT, CDR2 FQNNGV. This CDR3 is 13 amino acids long. The full variable domain, its missing parts supplied by reference TRBV11-2 and TRBJ2-1, is EAGVAQSPRYKIIEKRQSVAFWCNPISGHATLYWYQQILGQGPKLLIQFQNNGVVDDSQLPKDRFSAERLKGVDSTLKIQPAKLEDSAVYLCASSSGTVNEQFFGPGTRLTVL.

The rearrangement joins TRBV7-2 to TRBJ2-5, with 13 nucleotides matching TRBD2. With the DNA end fitting TRBJ2-7 better, the J assignment may be wrong. The V gene's germline CDR1 is SGHTA and CDR2 FQGNSA. The CDR3 length is 14 residues. The CDR3 loop reads CASSRTSGSHEQYV. Here the CDR3 DNA reads TGTGCCAGCAGCCGGACTAGCGGGAGCCACGAGCAGTACGTC.

The V call is TRBV5-1, the J call TRBJ1-4; D call uncertain. Trimming removed 2 bases from V and 6 bases from J, with 11 bases in between. This CDR3 has 14 residues. Germline assignment: CDR1 SGHRS and CDR2 YFSETQ. The CDR3 sequence is CASSLRQPDEKLFF. CDR3 bases: TGCGCCAGCAGCTTACGTCAACCTGATGAAAAACTGTTTTTT.

This clonotype appeared a few times. This chain uses TRBV10-3 with TRBJ1-2, with D hard to call. This CDR3 has 12 amino acids. Trimming cost V 4 bases and J 7 bases, with 10 bases left between them. Germline assignment: CDR1 ENHRY and CDR2 SYGVKD. CDR3 in amino acids: CAISGEGAGYTF. The CDR3, as DNA: TGTGCCATCAGTGGGGAGGGCGCTGGCTACACCTTC.

Comment on this clonotype: The junction shows a germline mismatch at one end, possibly a read error. The J gene is TRBJ1-4, the V gene TRBV20-1, with TRBD1 matching over 8 bases. The CDR3 length is 15 residues. CDR1 DFQATT and CDR2 SNEGSKA come from the germline V gene (reference sequence). The CDR3 nucleotides read TGCAGTGCTAGAGTTCCCGGGACAGGAGGAGAAAAGCTGTTTTTT. Protein product: CSARVPGTGGEKLFF.

This clonotype was seen a handful of times. The rearrangement uses TRBV20-1 and TRBJ2-5; 8 bases are a match to TRBD2. The germline V gene has CDR1 DFQATT and CDR2 SNEGSKA (reference sequence). The V gene end was trimmed by 2 bases and the J gene end by 4 bases; junction bases not matched to a gene: 15. This CDR3 region has 17 residues. The CDR3 coding sequence is TGCAGTGCTAGACGCGGACTAGGGACCCGGGAGGGAGAGACCCAGTACTTC. Translation: CSARRGLGTREGETQYF.

This sequence joins TRBV15 and TRBJ1-5; TRBD1 might be the D (5 bases). Germline loops: CDR1 LNHNV, CDR2 YYDKDF (reference sequence). The V end was cut by 5 bases, the J end by 2 bases, with 16 bases between. CDR3 length: 16 amino acids. The CDR3 loop is CATSREGQLGNQPQHF. In nucleotides, the CDR3 is TGTGCCACCAGCCGTGAGGGGCAACTAGGCAATCAGCCCCAGCATTTT.

This clonotype was seen more than once but under ten times. This chain uses TRBV15 with TRBJ1-2; D may be TRBD1 (5 bases). Trimming took off 5 bases at V and 8 bases at J, with 18 bases between the two ends. The CDR3 is made up of 14 amino acids. CDR1 LNHNV and CDR2 YYDKDF come from the germline V gene (reference sequence). In DNA, the CDR3 is TGTGCCACCAGCTGGGGACCAGGCGCGGAGGGCTACACCTTC. This codes for CATSWGPGAEGYTF. Drawing the rest from reference TRBV15 and TRBJ1-2, the complete variable domain is DAMVIQNPRYQVTQFGKPVTLSCSQTLNHNVMYWYQQKSSQAPKLLFHYYDKDFNNEADTPDNFQSRRPNTSFCFLDIRSPGLGDTAMYLCATSWGPGAEGYTFGSGTRLTVV.

The V call is TRBV29-1, the J call TRBJ2-3; TRBD2 might be the D (6 bases). V lost 0 bases, J lost 3 bases, and 10 bases lay in between. The germline V gene encodes CDR1 SQVTM and CDR2 ANQGSEA. There are 14 residues in the CDR3. The CDR3 bases are TGCAGCGTTGAAGATCCCGGGGGAACAGATACGCAGTATTTT. Amino acids: CSVEDPGGTDTQYF.

The chain recombines TRBV11-2 with TRBJ2-2; D is unclear. V was clipped by 1 base and J by 3 bases, with 18 bases between them. Germline V gene lookup returns CDR1 SGHAT and CDR2 FQNNGV. CDR3 length: 18 amino acids. The chain's CDR3 is CASSLVFPPYWHTGELFF. The DNA of the CDR3 is TGTGCCAGCAGCTTAGTGTTTCCCCCATACTGGCACACCGGGGAGCTGTTTTTT.

V is TRBV5-1 and J is TRBJ2-1; TRBD1 matches 8 bases. This CDR3 region has 17 residues. J gave up 3 bases and V 3 bases, and 11 bases lay outside the gene matches. Germline CDR1 and CDR2: SGHRS and YFSETQ. The CDR3 reads CASSYDRDRYFYNEQFF. The CDR3 DNA reads as TGCGCCAGCAGCTACGACCGGGACAGGTACTTCTACAATGAGCAGTTCTTC. The full variable domain, completed using reference TRBV5-1 and TRBJ2-1, is KAGVTQTPRYLIKTRGQQVTLSCSPISGHRSVSWYQQTPGQGLQFLFEYFSETQRNKGNFPGRFSGRQFSNSRSEMNVSTLELGDSALYLCASSYDRDRYFYNEQFFGPGTRLTVL.

This clonotype was picked up a small number of times. The chain uses TRBV7-2 and TRBJ2-5; no reliable D call. The CDR3 spans 16 residues. Trimming pared 2 bases from V and 5 bases from J, leaving 18 bases between. In germline, CDR1 is SGHTA, CDR2 FQGNSA. The DNA for the CDR3 is TGTGCCAGCAGCTTAATGGATCGCGTGGGTGTGGAGACCCAGTACTTC. It is translated as CASSLMDRVGVETQYF.

This clonotype turned up a few times. The J gene is TRBJ2-1, the V gene TRBV12-3 or TRBV12-4; the match to TRBD2 covers 7 bases. The CDR3 is 17 amino acids. J was trimmed by 5 bases and V by 6 bases; bases with no gene match: 16. CDR3 sequence reads: CASSRLLGAGRDNEQFF. In DNA form, the CDR3 reads TGTGCCAGCAGCCGTCTTCTCGGGGCAGGGAGGGACAATGAGCAGTTCTTC.

This chain links TRBV27 with TRBJ1-5; TRBD1 aligns across 11 bases. Germline lookup yields CDR1 MNHEY and CDR2 SMNVEV (reference sequence). The CDR3 is 15 amino acids. V was pared by 5 bases and J by 5 bases, with 5 bases of the junction left unmatched. The CDR3 coding sequence is TGTGCCAGCAGTCATGGGACAGGGGGGTATCAGCCCCAGCATTTT. Translated, it gives CASSHGTGGYQPQHF.

The sample holds a few counts of this clonotype. This chain connects TRBV4-2 to TRBJ2-5, with D unresolved. This CDR3 contains 17 residues. The germline V and J ends were trimmed by 0 bases and 7 bases, with 21 bases remaining between them. Germline CDR1 is LGHNA and CDR2 is YNFKEQ. For the CDR3, the DNA is TGTGCCAGCAGCCAAGATTGGTCCAGGTCATTATCAGGGACCCAGTACTTC. Protein: CASSQDWSRSLSGTQYF.

This clonotype was seen more than once but under ten times. V usage is TRBV4-1 and J usage is TRBJ2-1, with 8 positions matching TRBD1. The CDR3 consists of 15 residues. The V gene's germline CDR1 is MGHRA and CDR2 YSYEKL. Trimming cost V 0 bases and J 6 bases; bases outside gene matches: 4. CDR3 amino acids: CASSQDVGQVNEQFF. DNA for the CDR3: TGCGCCAGCAGCCAAGATGTGGGACAGGTCAATGAGCAGTTCTTC.

The chain has TRBV7-9 and TRBJ2-1; 10 bases are shared with TRBD1. The end of the DNA is better explained by TRBJ2-7, so the J call may be wrong. The CDR3 covers 15 residues. Germline CDR1 reads SEHNR; CDR2 reads FQNEAQ (reference sequence). The CDR3 DNA is TGTGCCAGCAGCTCTTCGGGGACAGGGGTTGGCGAGCAGTACTTC. Its translation: CASSSSGTGVGEQYF.